A selection of T cell receptor beta chains follows, all from one sample in a study of T cell responses to AZD1222 COVID-19 vaccine. Assay used: immunoSEQ multiplex PCR; TCRdb lists only in-frame clones, some missing. This sample has about 92,000 clones, with about 90% found just once. This material consisted of peripheral blood, taken on day 0 of AZD1222 vaccination. These receptors all come from an adult in good health. Both conserved end residues are part of each CDR3. The D gene is left open where the match is weak.

D	J	V	CDR3
.	TRBJ2-7	TRBV27	CASGGWGPYEQYF
TRBD1	TRBJ2-7	TRBV12-5	CASARTGQYEQYF
.	TRBJ2-1	TRBV28	CASTSNTERFF
.	TRBJ1-5	TRBV19	CASSMFVGRGQPQHF
TRBD2	TRBJ2-1	TRBV7-2	CASSSLAGSYNEQFF
TRBD1	TRBJ2-7	TRBV24-1	CATSDPTTGFPLEQYF
.	TRBJ1-3	TRBV6-5	CASSYLGGSGNTIYF
.	TRBJ2-5	TRBV15	CATSRDGTSVQETQYF
.	TRBJ2-3	TRBV2	CASSRDELPDTQYF
.	TRBJ2-3	TRBV5-8	CASSFVSPSTDTQYF
.	TRBJ1-4	TRBV19	CASRGWDLEKLFF
.	TRBJ1-2	TRBV24-1	CATEAEGYGYTF
TRBD2	TRBJ2-7	TRBV7-2	CASSLEGGSSYEQYF
.	TRBJ2-2	TRBV10-3	CAIRDGTTGELFF
TRBD2	TRBJ2-7	TRBV6-1	CASSAGLAGPVDEQYF
TRBD1	TRBJ1-5	TRBV7-9	CASSRDRWEVTQHF